A single sample is the source of the 10 T cell receptor beta chains below, sequenced in a study of blood T cell repertoires in COVID-19. The protocol was immunoSEQ multiplex PCR, while the TCRdb copy is restricted to in-frame clones and leaves out a portion. The sample lists about 90,000 clones, around 93% seen once, with around 2.5% in the top ten. Source material: peripheral blood. The receptors come from a human donor with active COVID-19. The donor label of this sample is uncertain.

The chain combines TRBV18 with TRBJ1-1, with TRBD1 as a possible D gene (5 bases). V gave up 1 base and J gave up 2 bases, with 11 bases separating them. From germline, CDR1 is KGHSH and CDR2 LQKENI. The CDR3 runs 15 residues. The CDR3 here is CASSPLSTGNTEAFF. The CDR3 region has the DNA TGTGCCAGCTCACCACTCTCTACAGGAAACACTGAAGCTTTCTTT.

The V and J genes are TRBV11-2 and TRBJ2-2; 9 nucleotides match TRBD1. Germline V CDR1 and CDR2: SGHAT, FQNNGV. V dropped 1 base and J dropped 3; count of bases not matched to a gene: 6. This CDR3 has 17 residues. The CDR3 nucleotides are TGTGCCAGCAGCTTAGGCCCGGGACAGGGAGACACCGGGGAGCTGTTTTTT. Translating it yields CASSLGPGQGDTGELFF.

On this clone itself: The identical CDR3 is also encoded by other nucleotide sequences in the sample. This chain links TRBV5-1 with TRBJ1-1; 8 bases fit TRBD1. This CDR3 region has 14 residues. J was trimmed by 1 base and V by 4 bases; bases with no gene match: 3. Germline CDR1 SGHRS, CDR2 YFSETQ. The CDR3 loop is CASSRGQANTEAFF. CDR3 nucleotide sequence: TGCGCCAGCAGCAGGGGACAGGCGAACACTGAAGCTTTCTTT.

This clone appeared once. This chain uses TRBV12-5 with TRBJ2-1, with D tentatively TRBD1 (5 bases). V lost 5 bases and J 3 bases, leaving 8 bases between the germline ends. The CDR3 sequence is 13 residues long. CDR1 and CDR2 from the germline V gene are LGHNT and FRNRAP. The DNA of the CDR3 is TGTGCTAGTGGTCAGGGCTACTACAATGAGCAGTTCTTC. Amino acid sequence: CASGQGYYNEQFF.

This chain joins TRBV2 and TRBJ2-2, with D tentatively TRBD1 (5 bases). Trimming cost V 3 bases and J 3 bases, with 11 bases left between them. Germline CDR1 reads SNHLY; CDR2 reads FYNNEI. The CDR3 is 15 residues long. The CDR3 is CASSEQGPDTGELFF. The CDR3 DNA is TGTGCCAGCAGTGAGCAGGGTCCTGACACCGGGGAGCTGTTTTTT.

J is TRBJ2-7 and V is TRBV7-2, with 14 bases lining up with TRBD2. CDR3 length equals 17 residues. CDR1 SGHTA and CDR2 FQGNSA come from the germline V gene. The trim removed 5 bases at V and 7 bases at J, leaving 13 bases unmatched. CDR3 in amino acids: CASSPSPTSGGAGEQYF. Written as DNA, the CDR3 is TGTGCCAGCAGCCCTTCACCGACTAGCGGGGGGGCGGGGGAGCAGTACTTC.

The chain employs TRBV28 and TRBJ1-5; TRBD1 agrees at 8 bases. Germline V gene data show CDR1 as MDHEN and CDR2 as SYDVKM. This CDR3 is 17 amino acids long. J was trimmed by 7 bases and V by 5 bases; bases with no gene match: 16. CDR3 protein: CASSRTFRTGYRQPQHF. The CDR3 DNA reads as TGTGCCAGCAGTCGCACGTTCCGGACAGGGTACCGGCAGCCCCAGCATTTT.

This clone was seen a few times. The J gene is TRBJ1-2, the V gene TRBV4-1; TRBD1 matches 7 bases. Trimming took 0 bases from V and 4 from J; bases not matched to a gene: 2. CDR3 length: 14 amino acids. Germline assignment: CDR1 MGHRA and CDR2 YSYEKL. CDR3 loop: CASSQDAGGYGYTF. The CDR3 DNA sequence: TGCGCCAGCAGCCAAGATGCAGGGGGCTATGGCTACACCTTC.

The V and J genes are TRBV3-1 (or the pseudogene TRBV3-2) and TRBJ2-5; 7 bases match TRBD2. The CDR3 is 15 amino acids. J lost 1 base, V lost 0 bases, and 2 bases had no gene match. CDR1 is LGHDT and CDR2 is YNNKEL in the germline V gene (reference sequence). The DNA for the CDR3 is TGTGCCAGCAGCCAAGATGCGGGAGTCCAAGAGACCCAGTACTTC. This gives the protein CASSQDAGVQETQYF.

J is TRBJ2-5 and V is TRBV3-1 (or the pseudogene TRBV3-2), with D unclear. The CDR3 covers 13 residues. The V gene's germline CDR1 is LGHDT and CDR2 YNNKEL (reference sequence). V gave up 0 bases and J gave up 7 bases, with 9 bases separating them. CDR3 nucleotides: TGTGCCAGCAGCCAAGATACGGGTGGGACCCAGTACTTC. It is translated as CASSQDTGGTQYF.